There are many counts of the clone carrying this T cell receptor (beta chain). Its antigen remains unknown. This CDR3 spans 14 amino acids. Germline V lookup: CDR1 SNHLY, CDR2 FYNNEI. V was trimmed by 8 bases and J by 0 bases, leaving 11 bases between them. The data belong to a study of regulatory T cells in long-lasting Graves disease. Overall study context: Antithyroid drugs had been taken under 3 months by newly diagnosed Graves' patients. The study's findings and limits: New patients shared approximately 930 public clonotypes, fewer than the 2,500 to 3,000 shared by persistent patients.

Time point: newly diagnosed GD, antithyroid drugs for less than 3 months. PBMCs were the source of the RNA used for TCR sequencing. Construction of the TCR beta libraries employed iRepertoire HTBI primers in conjunction with Arm-PCR of CDR3 regions. TCRdb independently ran MiXCR on the multiplex PCR reads; one entry per CDR3 protein. The profile shows just over 600,000 distinct CDR3 sequences, roughly 16% of them singletons. This sample was also put to use in a study of T cells in Graves' hyperthyroidism and ophthalmopathy. That source notes: The study based diagnoses on clinical symptoms, serum thyroxine and TRAb, thyroid ultrasound and orbital computed tomography. The model predicted ophthalmopathy a median roughly 6.5 months before onset.

The sequence was obtained from a woman aged 25 to 45 with Graves disease. The genes are TRBV2 and TRBJ1-5, with TRBD1 as a possible D gene (6 bases). The starting material was peripheral blood mononuclear cells (PBMCs), obtained at new diagnosis, from a patient treated with antithyroid drugs. The chain's CDR3 is CASGETGSNQPQHF. The CDR3 region has the DNA TGTGCCAGCGGCGAGACAGGTAGCAATCAGCCCCAGCATTTT.